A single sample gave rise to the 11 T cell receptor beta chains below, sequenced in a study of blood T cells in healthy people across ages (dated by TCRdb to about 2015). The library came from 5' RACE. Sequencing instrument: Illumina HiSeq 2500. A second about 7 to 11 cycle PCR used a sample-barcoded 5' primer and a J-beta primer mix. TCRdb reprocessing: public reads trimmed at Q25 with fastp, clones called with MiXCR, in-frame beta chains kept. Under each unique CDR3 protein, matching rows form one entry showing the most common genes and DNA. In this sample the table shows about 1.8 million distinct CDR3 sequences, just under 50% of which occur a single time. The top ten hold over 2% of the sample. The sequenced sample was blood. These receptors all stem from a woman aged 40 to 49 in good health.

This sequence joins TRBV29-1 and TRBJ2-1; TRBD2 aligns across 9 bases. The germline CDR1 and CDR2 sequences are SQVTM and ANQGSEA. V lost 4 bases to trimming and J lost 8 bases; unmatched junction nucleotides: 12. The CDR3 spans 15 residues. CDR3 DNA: TGCAGCGTTGGAGATGGGCGGGGGGGCTTGGATGAGCAGTTCTTC. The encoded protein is CSVGDGRGGLDEQFF.

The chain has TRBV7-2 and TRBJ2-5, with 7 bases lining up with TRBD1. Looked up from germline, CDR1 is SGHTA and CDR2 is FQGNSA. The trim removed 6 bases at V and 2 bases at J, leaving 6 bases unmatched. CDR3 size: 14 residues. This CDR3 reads CASRRTGRQETQYF. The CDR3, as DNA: TGTGCCAGCAGGAGGACAGGACGACAAGAGACCCAGTACTTC.

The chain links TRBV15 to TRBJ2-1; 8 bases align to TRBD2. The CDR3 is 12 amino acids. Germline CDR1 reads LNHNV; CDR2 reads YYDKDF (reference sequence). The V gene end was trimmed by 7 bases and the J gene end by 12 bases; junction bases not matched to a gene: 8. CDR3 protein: CATKDTGGRQFF. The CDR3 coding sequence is TGTGCCACCAAGGACACGGGGGGGCGGCAGTTCTTC. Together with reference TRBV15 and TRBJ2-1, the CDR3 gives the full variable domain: DAMVIQNPRYQVTQFGKPVTLSCSQTLNHNVMYWYQQKSSQAPKLLFHYYDKDFNNEADTPDNFQSRRPNTSFCFLDIRSPGLGDTAMYLCATKDTGGRQFFGPGTRLTVL.

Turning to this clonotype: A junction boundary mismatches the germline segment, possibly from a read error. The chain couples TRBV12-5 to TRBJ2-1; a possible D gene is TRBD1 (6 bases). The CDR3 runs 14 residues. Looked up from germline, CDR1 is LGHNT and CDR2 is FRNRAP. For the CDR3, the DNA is TGTGCCAGTGGTGTGGACAGAACGTACAATGAGCAGTTCTTC. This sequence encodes CASGVDRTYNEQFF.

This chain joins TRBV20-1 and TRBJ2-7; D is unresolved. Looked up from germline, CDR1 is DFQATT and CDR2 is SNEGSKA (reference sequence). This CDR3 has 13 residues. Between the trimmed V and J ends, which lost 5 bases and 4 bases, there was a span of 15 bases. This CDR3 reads CSAVGNSRYEQYF. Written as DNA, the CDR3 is TGCAGTGCTGTGGGCAATTCGCGTTACGAGCAGTACTTC.

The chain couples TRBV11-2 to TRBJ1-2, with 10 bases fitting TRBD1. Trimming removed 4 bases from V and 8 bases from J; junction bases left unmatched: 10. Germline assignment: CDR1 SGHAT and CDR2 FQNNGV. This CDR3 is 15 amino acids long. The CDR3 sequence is CASSSGTGALGGYTF. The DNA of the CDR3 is TGTGCCAGCAGCTCAGGGACAGGGGCCTTGGGCGGCTACACCTTC.

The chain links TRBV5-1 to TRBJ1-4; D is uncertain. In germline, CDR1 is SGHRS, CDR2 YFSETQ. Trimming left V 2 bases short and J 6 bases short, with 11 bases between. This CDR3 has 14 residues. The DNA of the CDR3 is TGCGCCAGCAGCTTAAGGACCGCTCATGAAAAACTGTTTTTT. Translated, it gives CASSLRTAHEKLFF.

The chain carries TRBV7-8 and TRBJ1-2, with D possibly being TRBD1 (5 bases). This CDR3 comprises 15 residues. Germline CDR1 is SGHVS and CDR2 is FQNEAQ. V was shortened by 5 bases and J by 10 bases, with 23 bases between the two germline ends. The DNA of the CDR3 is TGTGCCAGCAGCCCCACGAACGGGGCCCAGCGAATCTACACCTTC. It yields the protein CASSPTNGAQRIYTF.

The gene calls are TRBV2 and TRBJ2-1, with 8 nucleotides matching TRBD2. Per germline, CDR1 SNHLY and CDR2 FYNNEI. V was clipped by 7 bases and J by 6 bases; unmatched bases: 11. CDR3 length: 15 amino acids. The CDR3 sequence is CASKGSGAPINEQFF. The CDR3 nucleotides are TGTGCCAGCAAGGGTAGCGGGGCGCCTATCAATGAGCAGTTCTTC.

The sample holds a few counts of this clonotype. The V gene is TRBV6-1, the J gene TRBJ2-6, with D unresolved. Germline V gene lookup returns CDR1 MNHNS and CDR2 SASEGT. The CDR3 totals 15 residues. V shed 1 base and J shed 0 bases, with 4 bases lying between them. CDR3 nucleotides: TGTGCCAGCAGTGAAGTAAGCTCTGGGGCCAACGTCCTGACTTTC. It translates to CASSEVSSGANVLTF.

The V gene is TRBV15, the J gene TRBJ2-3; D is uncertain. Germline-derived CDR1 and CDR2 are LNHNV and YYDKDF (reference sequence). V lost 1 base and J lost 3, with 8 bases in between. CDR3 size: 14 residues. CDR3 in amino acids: CATSRAGPTDTQYF. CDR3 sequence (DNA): TGTGCCACCAGCAGAGCGGGTCCAACAGATACGCAGTATTTT.